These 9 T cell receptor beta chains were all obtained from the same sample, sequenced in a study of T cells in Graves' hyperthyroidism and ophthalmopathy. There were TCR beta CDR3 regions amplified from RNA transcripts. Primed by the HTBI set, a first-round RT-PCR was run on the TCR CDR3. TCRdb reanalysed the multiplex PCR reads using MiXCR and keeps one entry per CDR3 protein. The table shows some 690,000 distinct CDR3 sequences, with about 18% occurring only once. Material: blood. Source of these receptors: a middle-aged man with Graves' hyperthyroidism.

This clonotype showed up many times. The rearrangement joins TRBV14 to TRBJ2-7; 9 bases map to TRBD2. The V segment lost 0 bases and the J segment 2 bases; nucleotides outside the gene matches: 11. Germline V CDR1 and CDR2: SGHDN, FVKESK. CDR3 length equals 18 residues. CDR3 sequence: CASSQDHVWTSDTYEQYF. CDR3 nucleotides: TGTGCCAGCAGCCAAGATCATGTTTGGACTAGCGACACCTACGAGCAGTACTTC.

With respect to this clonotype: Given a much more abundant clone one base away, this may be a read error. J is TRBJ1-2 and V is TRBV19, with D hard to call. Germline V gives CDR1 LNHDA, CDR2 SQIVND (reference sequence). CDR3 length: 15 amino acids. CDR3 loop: CASSPARQRVYGHTF. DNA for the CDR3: TGTGCCAGTAGCCCCGCCCGCCAGAGAGTCTATGGCCACACCTTC.

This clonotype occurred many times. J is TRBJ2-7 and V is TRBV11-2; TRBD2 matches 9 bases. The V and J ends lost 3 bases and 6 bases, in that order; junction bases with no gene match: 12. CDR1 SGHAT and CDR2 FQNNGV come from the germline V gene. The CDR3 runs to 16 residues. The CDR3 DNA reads TGTGCCAGCAGCTTTAGACTAGCGGCCGATGGGCTCGAGCAGTACTTC. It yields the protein CASSFRLAADGLEQYF.

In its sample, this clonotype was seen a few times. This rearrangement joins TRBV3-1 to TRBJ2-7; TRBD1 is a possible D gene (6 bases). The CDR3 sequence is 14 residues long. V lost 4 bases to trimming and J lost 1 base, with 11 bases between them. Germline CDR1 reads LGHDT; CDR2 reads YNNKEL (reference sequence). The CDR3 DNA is TGTGCCAGCAGCCGCCCCGGACAGTCCTACGAGCAGTACTTC. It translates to CASSRPGQSYEQYF.

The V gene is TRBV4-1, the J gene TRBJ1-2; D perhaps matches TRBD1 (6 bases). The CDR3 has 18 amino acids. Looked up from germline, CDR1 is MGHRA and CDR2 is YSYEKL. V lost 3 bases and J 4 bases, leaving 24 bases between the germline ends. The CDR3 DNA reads TGCGCCAGCAGCCATCCGGCCCTAGGACAGAAGGACCGCTATGGCTACACCTTC. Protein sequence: CASSHPALGQKDRYGYTF.

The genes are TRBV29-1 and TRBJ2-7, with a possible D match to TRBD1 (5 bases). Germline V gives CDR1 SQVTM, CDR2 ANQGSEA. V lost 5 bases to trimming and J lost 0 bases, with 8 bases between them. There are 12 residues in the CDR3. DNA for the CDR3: TGCAGCGTTTACAGGAGCTCCTACGAGCAGTACTTC. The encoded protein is CSVYRSSYEQYF.

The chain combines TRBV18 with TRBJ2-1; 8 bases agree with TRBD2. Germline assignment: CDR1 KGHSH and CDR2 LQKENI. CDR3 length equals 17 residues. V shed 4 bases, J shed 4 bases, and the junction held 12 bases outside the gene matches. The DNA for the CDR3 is TGTGCCAGCTCACTTCTAGAGCCTAGCGGGTTTTACAATGAGCAGTTCTTC. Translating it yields CASSLLEPSGFYNEQFF.

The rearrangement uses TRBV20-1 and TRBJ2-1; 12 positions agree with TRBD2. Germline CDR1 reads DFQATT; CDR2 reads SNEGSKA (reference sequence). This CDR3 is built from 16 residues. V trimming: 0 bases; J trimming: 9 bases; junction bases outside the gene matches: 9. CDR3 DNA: TGCAGTGCTAGAGAAACACTAGCGGGAGGCAGTCCTGAGCAGTTCTTC. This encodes CSARETLAGGSPEQFF.

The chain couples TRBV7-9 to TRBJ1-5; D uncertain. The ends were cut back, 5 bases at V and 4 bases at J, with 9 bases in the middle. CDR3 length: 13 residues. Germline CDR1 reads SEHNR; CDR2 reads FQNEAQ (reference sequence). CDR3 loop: CASSHGLNQPQHF. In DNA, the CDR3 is TGTGCCAGCAGCCACGGACTTAATCAGCCCCAGCATTTT.